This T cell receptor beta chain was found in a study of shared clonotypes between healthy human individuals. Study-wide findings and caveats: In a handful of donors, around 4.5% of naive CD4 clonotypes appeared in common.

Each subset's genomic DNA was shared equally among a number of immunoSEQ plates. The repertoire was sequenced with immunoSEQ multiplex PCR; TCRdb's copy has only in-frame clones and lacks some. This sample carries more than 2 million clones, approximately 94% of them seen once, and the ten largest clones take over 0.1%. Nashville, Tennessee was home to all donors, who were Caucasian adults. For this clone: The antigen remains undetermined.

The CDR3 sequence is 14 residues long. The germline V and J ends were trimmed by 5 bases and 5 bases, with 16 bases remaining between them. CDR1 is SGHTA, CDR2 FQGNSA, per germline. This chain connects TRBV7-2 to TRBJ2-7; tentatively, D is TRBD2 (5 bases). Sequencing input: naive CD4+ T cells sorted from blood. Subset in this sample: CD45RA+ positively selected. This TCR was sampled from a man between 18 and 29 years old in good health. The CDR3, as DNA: TGTGCCAGCAGCCCGGGGAGCGGTGGCCACGAGCAGTACTTC. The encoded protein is CASSPGSGGHEQYF.